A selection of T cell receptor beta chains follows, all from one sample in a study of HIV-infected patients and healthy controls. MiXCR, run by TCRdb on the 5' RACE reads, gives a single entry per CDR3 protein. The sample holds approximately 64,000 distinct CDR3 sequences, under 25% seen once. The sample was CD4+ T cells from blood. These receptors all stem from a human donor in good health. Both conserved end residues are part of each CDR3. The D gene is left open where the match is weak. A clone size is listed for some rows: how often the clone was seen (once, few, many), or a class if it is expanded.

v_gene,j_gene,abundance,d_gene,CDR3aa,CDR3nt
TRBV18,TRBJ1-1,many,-,CASSPGRQKNTEAFF,TGTGCCAGCTCACCAGGGAGACAGAAGAACACTGAAGCTTTCTTT
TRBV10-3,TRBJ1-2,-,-,CAISVSEFHYTF,TGTGCCATCAGTGTATCAGAATTCCACTACACCTTC
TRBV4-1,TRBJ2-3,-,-,CASSQGAAYLQSAAQYF,TGCGCCAGCAGCCAAGGAGCGGCCTACCTCCAATCGGCTGCGCAGTATTTT
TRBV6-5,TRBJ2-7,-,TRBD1,CASSYRDRGAYEQYF,TGTGCCAGCAGTTACAGGGACAGGGGAGCCTACGAGCAGTACTTC
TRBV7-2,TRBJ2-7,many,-,CASSLASGDEQYF,TGTGCCAGCAGCTTAGCCTCGGGTGACGAGCAGTACTTC
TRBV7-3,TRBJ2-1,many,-,CASSLTATRSYNEQFF,TGTGCCAGCAGCTTAACGGCGACTAGATCCTACAATGAGCAGTTCTTC
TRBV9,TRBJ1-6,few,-,CASSPGSLINSPLHF,TGTGCCAGCAGCCCGGGCAGCCTGATCAATTCACCCCTCCACTTT
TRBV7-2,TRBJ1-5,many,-,CASSSDFNQPQHF,TGTGCCAGCAGCTCTGATTTCAATCAGCCCCAGCATTTT
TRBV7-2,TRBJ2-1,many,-,CASSLAGKKNEQFF,TGTGCCAGCAGCTTAGCGGGAAAGAAAAATGAGCAGTTCTTC
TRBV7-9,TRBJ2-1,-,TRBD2,CASSLDVAGVTSEYNEQFF,TGTGCCAGCAGCTTAGATGTTGCCGGGGTCACTAGCGAGTACAATGAGCAGTTCTTC
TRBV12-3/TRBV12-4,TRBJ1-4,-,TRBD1,CASSSPGGNEKLFF,TGTGCCAGCAGTTCCCCAGGGGGCAATGAAAAACTGTTTTTT
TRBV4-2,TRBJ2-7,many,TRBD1,CASSQGSGTGVYEQYF,TGTGCCAGCAGCCAAGGTTCCGGGACAGGGGTCTACGAGCAGTACTTC
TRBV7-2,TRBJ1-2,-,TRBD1,CASSADRGRFYGYTF,TGTGCCAGCAGCGCGGACAGGGGGCGTTTCTATGGCTACACCTTC
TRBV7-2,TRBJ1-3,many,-,CASSLGLQYSSGNTIYF,TGTGCCAGCAGCTTAGGACTACAGTACAGCTCTGGAAACACCATATATTTT
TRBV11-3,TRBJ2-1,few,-,CASSLGGEYNEQFF,TGTGCCAGCAGCTTGGGCGGTGAATACAATGAGCAGTTCTTC
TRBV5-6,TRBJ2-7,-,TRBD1,CASSINRQGTSYEQYF,TGTGCCAGCAGCATTAACAGACAGGGAACCAGCTACGAGCAGTACTTC
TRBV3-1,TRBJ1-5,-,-,CASSPGGGWAQHF,TGTGCCAGCAGCCCAGGAGGGGGTTGGGCCCAGCATTTT
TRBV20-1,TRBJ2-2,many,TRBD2,CSARRTSRGGELFF,TGCAGTGCTAGGAGGACTAGCAGGGGCGGGGAGCTGTTTTTT
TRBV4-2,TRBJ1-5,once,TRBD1,CASSQENRGSNQPQHF,TGTGCCAGCAGCCAAGAAAACAGGGGTAGCAATCAGCCCCAGCATTTT
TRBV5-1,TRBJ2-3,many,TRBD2,CASSSSGVSTDTQYF,TGCGCCAGCAGTTCTAGCGGGGTTAGCACAGATACGCAGTATTTT
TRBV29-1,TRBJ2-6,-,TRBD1,CSVTGGSSGANVLTF,TGCAGCGTGACAGGGGGGTCCTCTGGGGCCAACGTCCTGACTTTC
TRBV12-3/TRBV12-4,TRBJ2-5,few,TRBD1,CASSLTGQGWGQETQYF,TGTGCCAGCAGTTTGACGGGACAGGGATGGGGGCAAGAGACCCAGTACTTC
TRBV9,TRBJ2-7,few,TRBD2,CASSGGAFEQYF,TGTGCCTCCTCGGGAGGGGCCTTCGAGCAGTACTTC
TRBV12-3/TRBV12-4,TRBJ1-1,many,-,CASSLRQNTEAFF,TGTGCCAGCAGTTTACGACAGAACACTGAAGCTTTCTTT
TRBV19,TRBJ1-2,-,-,CASTSGGQGNYGYTF,-
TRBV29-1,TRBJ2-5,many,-,CSVEDQNQETQYF,TGCAGCGTTGAAGATCAGAATCAAGAGACCCAGTACTTC
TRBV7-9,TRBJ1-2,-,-,CASSPIVIWVTGYTF,TGTGCCAGCAGCCCAATAGTGATCTGGGTTACTGGCTACACCTTC
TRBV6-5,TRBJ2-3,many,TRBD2,CASSQGRLAADTQYF,TGTGCCAGCAGTCAAGGGAGACTAGCGGCAGATACGCAGTATTTT
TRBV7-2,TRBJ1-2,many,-,CASSAQASYGYTF,TGTGCCAGCAGCGCACAAGCCTCCTATGGCTACACCTTC
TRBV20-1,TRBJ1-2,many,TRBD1,CSASGQGGVYGYTF,TGCAGTGCTAGCGGACAGGGAGGCGTCTATGGCTACACCTTC
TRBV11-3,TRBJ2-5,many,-,CASSFGSIPGSGMETQYF,TGTGCCAGCAGCTTTGGATCCATCCCGGGGTCGGGGATGGAGACCCAGTACTTC
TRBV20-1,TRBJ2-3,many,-,CSAIGVQRADTQYF,TGCAGTGCAATCGGGGTTCAGAGGGCAGATACGCAGTATTTT
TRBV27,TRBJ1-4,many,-,CASSIRQNEKLFF,TGTGCCAGCAGTATCAGACAGAATGAAAAACTGTTTTTT
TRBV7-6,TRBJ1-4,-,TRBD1,CASSPGAGGRTRRKLFF,TGTGCCAGCAGCCCCGGGGCAGGGGGGCGAACTAGAAGAAAACTGTTTTTT
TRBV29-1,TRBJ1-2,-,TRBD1,CSVTGQGRGYGYTF,TGCAGCGTGACCGGACAGGGGAGAGGTTATGGCTACACCTTC
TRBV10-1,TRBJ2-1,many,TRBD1,CASKPGQGRGGEQFF,TGCGCCAGCAAACCCGGACAGGGCCGGGGAGGTGAGCAGTTCTTC
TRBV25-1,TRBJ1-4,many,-,CASSVGGNEKLFF,TGTGCCAGCAGTGTGGGAGGGAATGAAAAACTGTTTTTT
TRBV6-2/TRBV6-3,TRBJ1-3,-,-,CASSYDQGNSGNTIYF,TGTGCCAGCAGTTACGACCAGGGAAACTCTGGAAACACCATATATTTT
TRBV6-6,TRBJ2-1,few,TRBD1,CASSYTPRTGPSDNEQFF,TGTGCCAGCAGTTACACTCCCAGGACAGGGCCTAGTGACAATGAGCAGTTCTTC
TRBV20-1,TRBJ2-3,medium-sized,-,CSAPSPRGSADTQYF,TGCAGTGCTCCCTCCCCGCGAGGGAGTGCAGATACGCAGTATTTT
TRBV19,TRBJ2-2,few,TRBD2,CASRSIGSGRANTGELFF,TGTGCCAGTAGATCTATAGGGAGCGGGAGGGCAAACACCGGGGAGCTGTTTTTT